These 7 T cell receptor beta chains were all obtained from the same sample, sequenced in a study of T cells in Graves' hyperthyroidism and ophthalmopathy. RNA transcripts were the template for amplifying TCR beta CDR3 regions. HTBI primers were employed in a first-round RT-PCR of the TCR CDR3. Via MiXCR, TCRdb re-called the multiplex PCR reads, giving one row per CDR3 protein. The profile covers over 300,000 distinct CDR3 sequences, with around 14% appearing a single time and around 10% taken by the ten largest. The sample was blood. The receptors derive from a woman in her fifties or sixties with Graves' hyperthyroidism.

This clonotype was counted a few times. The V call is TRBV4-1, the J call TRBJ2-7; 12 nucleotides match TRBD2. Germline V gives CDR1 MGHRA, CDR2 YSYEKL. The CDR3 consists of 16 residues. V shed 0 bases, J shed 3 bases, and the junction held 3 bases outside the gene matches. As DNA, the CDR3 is TGCGCCAGCAGCCAAGATATGACTAGCGGGAGCTACGAGCAGTACTTC. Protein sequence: CASSQDMTSGSYEQYF.

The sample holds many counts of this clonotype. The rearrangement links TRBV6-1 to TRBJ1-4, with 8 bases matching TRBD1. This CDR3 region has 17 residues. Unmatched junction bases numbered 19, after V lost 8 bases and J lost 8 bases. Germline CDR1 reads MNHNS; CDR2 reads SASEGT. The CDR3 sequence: CASCGQGQIRSTEKLFF. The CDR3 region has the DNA TGTGCCAGCTGCGGACAGGGACAAATAAGGTCTACGGAAAAACTGTTTTTT.

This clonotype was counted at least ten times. CDR3 protein: CSARDYTQETQYF. CDR3 bases: TGCAGTGCTAGGGACTACACCCAAGAGACCCAGTACTTC. The chain is built from TRBV20-1 and TRBJ2-5, with a possible D match to TRBD2 (6 bases). The V end lost 3 bases, the J end lost 1 base, and 9 bases lay between the germline ends. The CDR3 sequence is 13 residues long. The germline CDR1 and CDR2 sequences are DFQATT and SNEGSKA (reference sequence).

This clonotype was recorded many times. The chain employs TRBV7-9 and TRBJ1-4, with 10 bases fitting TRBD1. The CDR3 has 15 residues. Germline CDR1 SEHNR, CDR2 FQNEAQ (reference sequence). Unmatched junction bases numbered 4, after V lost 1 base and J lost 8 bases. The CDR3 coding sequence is TGTGCCAGCAGCTTAGTGGGGACAGGGGTCGAAAAACTGTTTTTT. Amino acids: CASSLVGTGVEKLFF.

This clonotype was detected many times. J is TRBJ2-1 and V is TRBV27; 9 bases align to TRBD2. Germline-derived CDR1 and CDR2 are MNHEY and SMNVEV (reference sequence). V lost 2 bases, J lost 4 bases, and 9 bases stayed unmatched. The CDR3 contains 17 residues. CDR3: CASSLSGSSGTYNEQFF. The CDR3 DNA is TGTGCCAGCAGTTTAAGCGGCTCTAGCGGGACTTACAATGAGCAGTTCTTC.

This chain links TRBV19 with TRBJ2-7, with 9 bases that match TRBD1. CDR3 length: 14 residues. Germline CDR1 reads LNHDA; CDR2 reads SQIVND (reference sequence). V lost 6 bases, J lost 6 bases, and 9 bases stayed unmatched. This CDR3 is CASRPSTGGFEQYF. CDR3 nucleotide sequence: TGTGCCAGTAGACCGAGCACAGGGGGCTTCGAGCAGTACTTC.

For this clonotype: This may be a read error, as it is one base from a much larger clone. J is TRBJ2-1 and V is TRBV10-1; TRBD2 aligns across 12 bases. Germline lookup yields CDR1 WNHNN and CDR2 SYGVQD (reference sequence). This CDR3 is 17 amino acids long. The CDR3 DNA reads TGCGCCAGCAGTGGACTAGCGGGAGAGTTAACGGGTAATGGGCAGTTCTTC. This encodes CASSGLAGELTGNGQFF.